Each of the 13 T cell receptor beta chains below was sequenced from the same sample in a study of CD8+CD57+ T cells in acquired aplastic anemia. Profiling that covered TCR beta VDJ and CDR3 relied on genomic DNA as its template. TCRdb reprocessed the reads via MiXCR and lists one record per CDR3 protein. The sample carries 150,000 to 180,000 distinct CDR3 sequences, just over 50% recorded once. It was patients with CD8+CD57+ cell expansion by flow cytometry who were chosen for sequencing. The sample consisted of sorted CD4+, CD8+, or CD8+CD57+ T cells (not recorded which) from PBMCs. Receptors originate from a human donor with aplastic anemia.

The chain has TRBV27 and TRBJ1-2; 11 bases agree with TRBD1. This CDR3 spans 15 amino acids. The V gene's germline CDR1 is MNHEY and CDR2 SMNVEV (reference sequence). V shed 6 bases and J 6 bases; nucleotides not matched to a gene: 9. This CDR3 is CASRPGQGALHGYTF. CDR3 sequence (DNA): TGTGCCAGCAGGCCAGGACAGGGGGCTCTCCATGGCTACACCTTC.

This clonotype was seen at least ten times. The chain couples TRBV7-8 to TRBJ2-7; D is unresolved. The CDR3 length is 15 residues. Deletions cut 3 bases from V and 3 bases from J, with 15 bases between. CDR1 SGHVS and CDR2 FQNEAQ come from the germline V gene. CDR3 in DNA: TGTGCCAGCAGCTTCGGGTGGACGGCCGTCTACGAGCAGTACTTC. Encoded protein: CASSFGWTAVYEQYF.

This clonotype appeared many times. This chain links TRBV9 with TRBJ1-4; tentative D call: TRBD1 (6 bases). The CDR3 covers 16 residues. Germline lookup yields CDR1 SGDLS and CDR2 YYNGEE. V was trimmed by 4 bases and J by 3 bases, leaving 16 bases between them. The CDR3 DNA reads as TGTGCCAGCAGCCCGTCCGGGGGGGCGGCTAATGAAAAACTGTTTTTT. Translation gives CASSPSGGAANEKLFF. The full variable domain, its missing parts supplied by reference TRBV9 and TRBJ1-4, is DSGVTQTPKHLITATGQRVTLRCSPRSGDLSVYWYQQSLDQGLQFLIQYYNGEERAKGNILERFSAQQFPDLHSELNLSSLELGDSALYFCASSPSGGAANEKLFFGSGTQLSVL.

This clonotype was seen ten or more times. The V gene is TRBV20-1, the J gene TRBJ1-5, with a possible D match to TRBD1 (6 bases). Germline CDR1 DFQATT, CDR2 SNEGSKA (reference sequence). With 6 bases removed from V and 1 base from J, the gap between germline ends came to 16 bases. The CDR3 length is 15 residues. This CDR3 is CSAIQGFSSNQPQHF. The CDR3 DNA is TGCAGTGCCATACAGGGCTTTTCGAGCAATCAGCCCCAGCATTTT.

This clonotype was observed many times. The genes are TRBV7-9 and TRBJ2-3; D may match TRBD1 or TRBD2 (6 bases each). There are 15 residues in the CDR3. The germline V and J ends were trimmed by 7 bases and 1 base, with 15 bases remaining between them. Germline CDR1 SEHNR, CDR2 FQNEAQ (reference sequence). CDR3 protein: CASTRGGRGTDTQYF. The CDR3, as DNA: TGTGCCAGCACCCGTGGGGGGCGGGGCACAGATACGCAGTATTTT.

This clonotype was detected once. The V and J genes are TRBV20-1 and TRBJ2-7, with D hard to call. CDR1 and CDR2 (germline): DFQATT, SNEGSKA (reference sequence). V dropped 2 bases and J dropped 5 bases, with 16 bases sitting between them. The CDR3 runs 14 residues. For the CDR3, the DNA is TGCAGTGCTAGATCCCCGTTACGGTCCCACGAGCAGTACTTC. Protein: CSARSPLRSHEQYF.

This clonotype showed up just a few times. The chain carries TRBV27 and TRBJ1-5; D is uncertain. The CDR3 spans 13 residues. The V and J ends lost 5 bases and 4 bases respectively, with 9 bases between them. The germline CDR1 and CDR2 sequences are MNHEY and SMNVEV (reference sequence). The CDR3 region is CASSRRDNQPQHF. The CDR3 DNA sequence: TGTGCCAGCAGTCGAAGGGATAATCAGCCCCAGCATTTT.

This clonotype has a count of ten or more. The V call is TRBV11-2, the J call TRBJ2-1, with D perhaps matching TRBD2 (7 bases). This CDR3 spans 15 amino acids. Germline CDR1 SGHAT, CDR2 FQNNGV. With 3 bases removed from V and 3 bases from J, the gap between germline ends came to 12 bases. DNA for the CDR3: TGTGCCAGCAGCTTGGGGGGGGCGGTCTACAATGAGCAGTTCTTC. As protein: CASSLGGAVYNEQFF. The complete variable domain, with remaining parts taken from reference TRBV11-2 and TRBJ2-1, reads EAGVAQSPRYKIIEKRQSVAFWCNPISGHATLYWYQQILGQGPKLLIQFQNNGVVDDSQLPKDRFSAERLKGVDSTLKIQPAKLEDSAVYLCASSLGGAVYNEQFFGPGTRLTVL.

The chain couples TRBV7-9 to TRBJ2-5; the match to TRBD1 covers 8 bases. The CDR3 sequence is 13 residues long. Germline V gene lookup returns CDR1 SEHNR and CDR2 FQNEAQ (reference sequence). Germline trimming cut 5 bases from V and 5 bases from J; bases unmatched to any gene: 4. In nucleotides, the CDR3 is TGTGCCAGCAGCCCGACAGGGGACGAGACCCAGTACTTC. Translating gives CASSPTGDETQYF.

The chain carries TRBV7-6 and TRBJ2-6; the D gene is possibly TRBD2 (5 bases). The CDR3 contains 17 residues. Germline V gene sequence: CDR1 SGHVS, CDR2 FNYEAQ. V was pared by 1 base and J by 1 base, with 11 bases between. CDR3 nucleotide sequence: TGTGCCAGCAGCTTAGTGGAGAGGGCGTCTGGGGCCAACGTCCTGACTTTC. The encoded protein is CASSLVERASGANVLTF.

The J gene is TRBJ2-5, the V gene TRBV5-4, with TRBD2 identical over 12 bases. The CDR3 extends over 16 amino acids. J was trimmed by 0 bases and V by 4 bases; bases with no gene match: 4. Germline CDR1 and CDR2: SGHNT and YYREEE (reference sequence). The DNA of the CDR3 is TGTGCCAGCAGCCCGGGACTAGCGGGTTACCAAGAGACCCAGTACTTC. Protein sequence: CASSPGLAGYQETQYF. The variable domain in full, completed from reference TRBV5-4 and TRBJ2-5, reads ETGVTQSPTHLIKTRGQQVTLRCSSQSGHNTVSWYQQALGQGPQFIFQYYREEENGRGNFPPRFSGLQFPNYSSELNVNALELDDSALYLCASSPGLAGYQETQYFGPGTRLLVL.

This clonotype was counted ten times or more. This rearrangement joins TRBV2 to TRBJ2-1; D is undetermined. Germline loops: CDR1 SNHLY, CDR2 FYNNEI. The CDR3 totals 12 residues. V gave up 8 bases and J gave up 0 bases, with 5 bases separating them. The CDR3 sequence is CASLGSYNEQFF. The CDR3 region has the DNA TGTGCCAGCCTGGGCTCCTACAATGAGCAGTTCTTC.

Points on this clonotype: A much larger clone lies one base from this, so it may be a read error. V usage is TRBV12-3 or TRBV12-4 and J usage is TRBJ2-1; D ambiguous. The CDR3 consists of 13 residues. The CDR3 DNA reads as TGTGCCACCCTATCTTTCAATTACAATAAGCAGTTCTTC. This codes for CATLSFNYNKQFF.